This note documents a single TCR beta chain sequence. This sample was included in a study of blood T cell repertoires in COVID-19. Study details: There were acute and convalescent COVID-19 samples, and they came from the United States, Italy and Spain. The analysed material was cDNA or gDNA that came from T cells, B-cell-depleted T cells, or PBMCs.

The CDR3 runs to 15 residues. CDR1 and CDR2 from the germline V gene are KGHDR and SFDVKD. J was trimmed by 10 bases and V by 0 bases; bases with no gene match: 7. Original processing notes: Amplification of reference gene primers was used by the study to estimate nucleated cell counts. Produced via immunoSEQ multiplex PCR; TCRdb's table is partial and in-frame only. V and J calls and clone size are those listed in that table; D and trimming were worked out from the DNA. The repertoire holds 150,000 to 200,000 clones, with roughly 73% as singletons. Sequencing was performed on peripheral blood. The TCR originated in a man between 70 and 80 years old with acute or convalescent COVID-19. The chain joins TRBV24-1 to TRBJ2-1, with 8 bases aligning to TRBD1. For the CDR3, the DNA is TGTGCCACCAGTGATTTGCGGACAGGGCGGGTGGAGCAGTTCTTC. Amino acid sequence: CATSDLRTGRVEQFF.